A single sample gave rise to the 25 T cell receptor beta chains below, sequenced in a study of T cell changes during pregnancy in multiple sclerosis. The assay was immunoSEQ multiplex PCR, and TCRdb's table has in-frame clones only and misses some. The sample includes about 55,000 clones, around 89% of them seen just once. Material: CD4+ T cells from peripheral blood mononuclear cells, obtained in the first trimester of pregnancy. These receptors all come from a female donor with multiple sclerosis, enrolled in a pregnancy study.

The chain uses TRBV6-5 and TRBJ2-7; no reliable D call. This CDR3 region has 15 residues. Trimming took 6 bases from V and 4 from J, leaving 19 bases between them. Germline V gene sequence: CDR1 MNHEY, CDR2 SVGAGI. CDR3 DNA: TGTGCCAGCAGCCATCCCGGTCCGGGTACGTACGAGCAGTACTTC. This translates into CASSHPGPGTYEQYF.

The chain joins TRBV27 to TRBJ1-5; 8 nucleotides line up with TRBD1. V lost 5 bases, J lost 3 bases, and 18 bases stayed unmatched. Germline-derived CDR1 and CDR2 are MNHEY and SMNVEV (reference sequence). The CDR3 is 19 residues long. For the CDR3, the DNA is TGTGCCAGCAGTCAACGGCTCCTCCCGGGACAGGAGATCAATCAGCCCCAGCATTTT. Its translation: CASSQRLLPGQEINQPQHF.

J is TRBJ1-5 and V is TRBV28; a weak D match, TRBD1 (5 bases). Germline CDR1 reads MDHEN; CDR2 reads SYDVKM. V was trimmed by 3 bases and J by 9 bases, leaving 18 bases between them. The CDR3 length is 15 residues. Written as DNA, the CDR3 is TGTGCCAGCAGTTTTGATCTAGGGGCTCCAGGGCCCCAGCATTTT. Translated, it gives CASSFDLGAPGPQHF. The complete variable domain, with remaining parts taken from reference TRBV28 and TRBJ1-5, reads DVKVTQSSRYLVKRTGEKVFLECVQDMDHENMFWYRQDPGLGLRLIYFSYDVKMKEKGDIPEGYSVSREKKERFSLILESASTNQTSMYLCASSFDLGAPGPQHFGDGTRLSIL.

The rearrangement joins TRBV30 to TRBJ2-7, with D perhaps matching TRBD1 (6 bases). Germline assignment: CDR1 GTSNPN and CDR2 SVGIG (reference sequence). V was cut by 0 bases and J by 2 bases, with 11 bases left in between. CDR3 length: 14 amino acids. The CDR3 loop reads CAWSVHGGPYEQYF. DNA for the CDR3: TGTGCCTGGAGTGTACATGGGGGCCCCTACGAGCAGTACTTC.

J is TRBJ1-2 and V is TRBV30, with TRBD1 identical over 8 bases. In germline, CDR1 is GTSNPN, CDR2 SVGIG (reference sequence). This CDR3 contains 11 residues. V was pared by 5 bases and J by 4 bases, with 0 bases of the junction left unmatched. The CDR3 spells CAWQGAYGYTF. The CDR3 DNA is TGTGCCTGGCAGGGGGCCTATGGCTACACCTTC.

CDR3 loop: CASSLGTSYSYEQYF. CDR3 sequence (DNA): TGTGCCAGCAGCTTAGGGACTAGCTATTCCTACGAGCAGTACTTC. The chain employs TRBV7-2 and TRBJ2-7; 8 bases map to TRBD2. The CDR3 covers 15 residues. The germline V gene encodes CDR1 SGHTA and CDR2 FQGNSA. Trimming removed 1 base from V and 1 base from J; junction bases left unmatched: 3.

This clone was recorded a few times. The chain combines TRBV5-1 with TRBJ2-7; no reliable D call. CDR1 and CDR2 (germline): SGHRS, YFSETQ. V was cut by 1 base and J by 1 base, with 12 bases left in between. This CDR3 contains 15 residues. CDR3 loop: CASSLWQTMSYEQYF. DNA for the CDR3: TGCGCCAGCAGCTTGTGGCAGACAATGTCCTACGAGCAGTACTTC.

The table lists this clone with a count of one. The rearrangement links TRBV27 to TRBJ2-7; 7 bases fit TRBD1. Germline CDR1 reads MNHEY; CDR2 reads SMNVEV (reference sequence). With 5 bases clipped from V and 0 bases from J, the junction kept 10 bases outside the gene matches. The CDR3 runs to 16 residues. The CDR3 protein is CASSKPGQSGSYEQYF. The CDR3 DNA follows: TGTGCCAGCAGTAAACCGGGACAGTCCGGCTCCTACGAGCAGTACTTC.

The V gene is TRBV18, the J gene TRBJ1-1; no reliable D call. Trimming removed 3 bases at V and 0 bases at J, with 8 bases between. Looked up from germline, CDR1 is KGHSH and CDR2 is LQKENI. The CDR3 contains 14 residues. CDR3 residues: CASSPRGVNTEAFF. The DNA of the CDR3 is TGTGCCAGCTCACCTCGAGGTGTGAACACTGAAGCTTTCTTT.

The genes are TRBV6-1 and TRBJ2-7; TRBD1 agrees at 8 bases. The CDR3 runs 14 residues. The germline gives CDR1 MNHNS, CDR2 SASEGT. V was pared by 6 bases and J by 0 bases, with 4 bases of the junction left unmatched. CDR3 sequence (DNA): TGTGCCAGCAGAGCAGGGGGCCCCTCCTACGAGCAGTACTTC. Amino acids: CASRAGGPSYEQYF.

This clone was observed once. The rearrangement links TRBV29-1 to TRBJ1-2, with 9 bases fitting TRBD1. CDR3 length equals 13 residues. Germline CDR1 is SQVTM and CDR2 is ANQGSEA. Trimming at V came to 5 bases and at J to 6 bases, leaving 7 bases not matched to a gene. The CDR3 DNA follows: TGCAGCGTTAAGGACAGGGGAGGCGATGGCTACACCTTC. Its protein product is CSVKDRGGDGYTF.

V gene TRBV19 combines with J gene TRBJ1-5; no clear D. V was shortened by 5 bases and J by 2 bases, with 13 bases between the two germline ends. In germline, CDR1 is LNHDA, CDR2 SQIVND (reference sequence). The CDR3 is 15 amino acids. CDR3 DNA sequence: TGTGCCAGTAGTGCCGGGGATACACGCAATCAGCCCCAGCATTTT. It translates to CASSAGDTRNQPQHF.

CDR3 coding DNA: TGTGCCAGCAGCTCGGGACAGGGGCATGGCTACACCTTC. Amino acids: CASSSGQGHGYTF. The chain employs TRBV7-9 and TRBJ1-2; 10 bases match TRBD1. Germline CDR1 is SEHNR and CDR2 is FQNEAQ (reference sequence). V was pared by 4 bases and J by 6 bases, with 2 bases of the junction left unmatched. This CDR3 is built from 13 residues.

The CDR3 here is CASSSRGVADTQYF. CDR3 nucleotides: TGTGCCAGCAGTTCGCGGGGGGTGGCGGATACGCAGTATTTT. This rearrangement joins TRBV2 to TRBJ2-3, with 8 nucleotides matching TRBD2. Germline-derived CDR1 and CDR2 are SNHLY and FYNNEI. The CDR3 has 14 amino acids. Germline trimming cut 5 bases from V and 6 bases from J; bases unmatched to any gene: 7.

This chain uses TRBV7-2 with TRBJ2-2; D might be TRBD2 (6 bases). Per germline, CDR1 SGHTA and CDR2 FQGNSA. There are 18 residues in the CDR3. V shed 0 bases and J shed 4 bases, with 18 bases lying between them. The CDR3 reads CASSLAWREARFTGELFF. The CDR3 nucleotides are TGTGCCAGCAGCTTAGCGTGGAGGGAGGCCCGTTTCACCGGGGAGCTGTTTTTT.

This clone was seen a handful of times. The genes are TRBV2 and TRBJ1-2; 9 nucleotides align to TRBD1. Germline trimming cut 6 bases from V and 9 bases from J; bases unmatched to any gene: 5. Germline assignment: CDR1 SNHLY and CDR2 FYNNEI. The CDR3 extends over 12 amino acids. The CDR3 spells CASRTGGTSYTF. The CDR3 DNA reads TGTGCCAGCAGGACAGGGGGAACGAGCTACACCTTC.

This rearrangement joins TRBV7-3 to TRBJ2-3; D gene ambiguous. Trimming shortened V by 0 bases and J by 11 bases, and 9 bases separated the two germline ends. Germline CDR1 reads SGHTA; CDR2 reads FQGTGA. CDR3 length: 12 residues. Here the CDR3 DNA reads TGTGCCAGCAGCTTAACGGGTAGAGGGCAGTATTTT. It yields the protein CASSLTGRGQYF.

The chain recombines TRBV11-3 with TRBJ2-6, with 9 bases aligning to TRBD1. Germline V CDR1 and CDR2: SGHNT, YENEEA. CDR3 length: 17 amino acids. V shed 5 bases, J shed 1 base, and the junction held 6 bases outside the gene matches. The CDR3 reads CASSGGTGSSGANVLTF. Written as DNA, the CDR3 is TGTGCCAGCAGCGGAGGGACAGGGTCGTCTGGGGCCAACGTCCTGACTTTC.

This clone was seen just once. The chain recombines TRBV5-4 with TRBJ1-2; the match to TRBD1 covers 7 bases. Germline loops: CDR1 SGHNT, CDR2 YYREEE (reference sequence). This CDR3 is built from 14 residues. The trim removed 6 bases at V and 4 bases at J, leaving 9 bases unmatched. Here the CDR3 reads CASTQTGQLYGYTF. CDR3 DNA: TGTGCCAGCACCCAGACAGGGCAACTCTATGGCTACACCTTC.

This clone has just one count. The V call is TRBV5-1, the J call TRBJ2-7, with TRBD2 matching 9 bases. The CDR3 runs 17 residues. The J segment lost 6 bases and the V segment lost 4 bases, leaving 17 bases of the junction unmatched. The V gene's germline CDR1 is SGHRS and CDR2 YFSETQ. CDR3 protein: CASSPGRSGGGALEQYF. The CDR3 bases are TGCGCCAGCAGCCCGGGGAGGTCGGGCGGGGGGGCCCTCGAGCAGTACTTC.

This chain links TRBV7-2 with TRBJ1-6; possible D gene TRBD1, 5 bases. The CDR3 has 17 amino acids. Between the trimmed V and J ends, which lost 0 bases and 3 bases, there was a span of 12 bases. The germline CDR1 and CDR2 sequences are SGHTA and FQGNSA. The DNA of the CDR3 is TGTGCCAGCAGCTTAGCCGGGGACTGGTACTATAATTCACCCCTCCACTTT. It codes for CASSLAGDWYYNSPLHF.

Comment on this clone: One end of the junction varies from germline; a read error may be responsible. V is TRBV7-7 and J is TRBJ1-1; D gene unclear. Germline V gene lookup returns CDR1 SSHAT and CDR2 FNYEAQ (reference sequence). There are 15 residues in the CDR3. The CDR3, as DNA: TGTGCTAGCAGCTTAGCAGATACAGTGAACACTGAAGCTTTCTTT. The encoded protein is CASSLADTVNTEAFF.

This chain links TRBV10-3 with TRBJ1-5; TRBD1 might be the D (5 bases). With 8 bases removed from V and 2 bases from J, the gap between germline ends came to 10 bases. The CDR3 is 13 residues long. The germline V gene has CDR1 ENHRY and CDR2 SYGVKD. The CDR3 DNA reads TGTGCCATCCCTAGGGGTCGCAATCAGCCCCAGCATTTT. It specifies CAIPRGRNQPQHF.

This clone was counted once. The gene calls are TRBV27 and TRBJ1-4; 8 positions match TRBD1. Germline V gene sequence: CDR1 MNHEY, CDR2 SMNVEV (reference sequence). The V gene end was trimmed by 6 bases and the J gene end by 8 bases; junction bases not matched to a gene: 11. The CDR3 has 15 residues. The CDR3 nucleotides read TGTGCCAGCAGAAGCCGGGACAGGCCGAACGAAAAACTGTTTTTT. It is translated as CASRSRDRPNEKLFF.

The rearrangement uses TRBV9 and TRBJ1-3, with D hard to call. Germline V gene sequence: CDR1 SGDLS, CDR2 YYNGEE. The CDR3 covers 15 residues. Trimming took 0 bases from V and 0 from J, leaving 7 bases between them. This CDR3 reads CASSVDQSSGNTIYF. The CDR3 nucleotides are TGTGCCAGCAGCGTAGATCAGTCCTCTGGAAACACCATATATTTT.